Listed below are T cell receptor beta chains from one sample, sequenced in a study of shared clonotypes between healthy human individuals. Using immunoSEQ multiplex PCR, the repertoire was profiled, and TCRdb retains in-frame clones only, with some absent. Of approximately 470,000 clones detected, over 70% appear once; the ten largest clones hold roughly 13%. Sequenced: PBMCs. The receptors shown here come from a woman in her thirties or forties in good health. Some clones in this sample may be carry-over from other donors' samples. CDR3s include the opening cysteine and the closing phenylalanine or tryptophan. Some rows mark clone size as missing; the rest say once, few, many or name a class of expanded clone.

V gene,clone size,CDR3 protein
TRBV28,.,CASSRLSTYNEQFF
TRBV30,.,CAWIIGTANTEAFF
TRBV5-1,many,CASSFAGRTDTQYF
TRBV6-1,.,CASTPVWANTEAFF
TRBV30,once,CAWEDRTLSGNTIYF
TRBV5-1,.,CASSQPLAGGDTQYF
TRBV6-5,.,CASRPSGSPSYEQYF
TRBV7-8,.,CASSLQALNTEAFF
TRBV14,.,CASSQGGWWPSGRISPTYNEQFF
TRBV4-1,.,CASSQDQGGHNEQFF
TRBV15,.,CATSTGLAGTGELFF
TRBV7-9,.,CASSKGGAYTEAFF
TRBV18,.,CASSPLGQRAYEQYF
TRBV7-9,.,CASSLAGTNTGELFF
TRBV7-9,.,CASTKTSGSTDTQYF
TRBV11-2,once,CASSGGESSYNEQFF
TRBV5-1,few,CASSLGLAGSYETQYF
TRBV10-3,.,CAIRGTGDETQYF
TRBV5-1,.,CASSADTGTSTDTQYF
TRBV7-3,.,CASSLAGRRTDTQYF
TRBV11-2,.,CASSFSGTSGITQYF
TRBV29-1,.,CSVAWGDSTDTQYF
TRBV10-3,once,CAISPLAGGPYEQYF
TRBV7-7,.,CASSLRGEQYF
TRBV6-1,.,CASSDGFAGLNEQFF
TRBV5-8,.,CASSSGTRDFITQYF
TRBV5-4,.,CASSVHPGQAYDYGYTF
TRBV28,.,CASSPAGGAMANEKLFF
TRBV6-4,few,CASSDGEAGGSDTQYF
TRBV27,.,CASSEAGTASYEQYF
TRBV10-3,.,CAISELASGGYNEQFF
TRBV28,.,CASSPWTGENTEAFF
TRBV10-3,.,CAISEADRGRDEQYF
TRBV29-1,.,CSSSGSPYNEQFF
TRBV5-6,.,CASSLGLAARAEQYF
TRBV4-1,.,CASSRTSGDSTYEQYF
TRBV5-1,.,CASSVPGGELFF
TRBV28,.,CASRPGGERGREQYF
TRBV27,.,CASRWDGEAFF
TRBV6-1,.,CAANRGGHEQYF
TRBV27,.,CASSPRTSGVSSYNEQFF
TRBV4-3,.,CASSQGHRVVTGELFF
TRBV5-4,.,CASSPWTSAEQYF
TRBV29-1,.,CSLKKGRENTEAFF
TRBV11-1,.,CASTKPGAYTEAFF
TRBV5-5,.,CASSPEGRTYEQYF
TRBV15,.,CATRDKNEKLFF